This T cell receptor beta chain stems from a study of shared clonotypes between healthy human individuals. Study outcomes and limitations: The sharing of around 5% of naive CD4 clonotypes was seen across a handful of donors. Researchers sampled only blood; tissue repertoires likely differ. Naive subsets, compared against memory subsets, generally had larger estimated richness values.

Only in-frame clones appear in the TCRdb table, and some are missing; sequencing was by immunoSEQ multiplex PCR. The table records 2 million to 2.5 million clones, around 93% of them present only once. Positive CCR7 selection of CD45RO-negative cells yielded the naive CD8 cells, and terminally differentiated effector memory CD45RA+ cells were excluded. To note about this clone: Its antigen remains unidentified.

Sequenced sample: naive CD8+ T cells from PBMCs. The receptor was isolated from a man aged 18 to 35 in good health. Some clones in this sample may be carry-over from other donors' samples.

CDR3 residues: CSVADREWAYEQYF. Here the CDR3 DNA reads TGCAGCGTAGCGGACAGGGAATGGGCCTACGAGCAGTACTTC. The chain employs TRBV29-1 and TRBJ2-7; 8 nucleotides match TRBD1. There are 14 residues in the CDR3. V trimming: 6 bases; J trimming: 2 bases; junction bases outside the gene matches: 9. The germline CDR1 and CDR2 sequences are SQVTM and ANQGSEA.